This is a list of T cell receptor beta chains from one sample in a study of blood T cell repertoires in COVID-19. Repertoires were generated with immunoSEQ multiplex PCR, while TCRdb's copy carries only in-frame clones and drops some. The data hold some 83,000 clones, with around 80% observed a single time. The specimen sequenced was peripheral blood. These receptors were taken from a human donor in a cohort sampled during active COVID-19. The CDR3 runs from the conserved cysteine through the conserved F or W. The order of the fields is V gene, clone size, D gene, J gene, CDR3 protein, CDR3 DNA. D genes are given only for firm matches. The listing skips clone size in some rows; elsewhere it reads once, few, many or a size class.

>TRBV12-3/TRBV12-4|.|.|TRBJ1-2
CASSFGADYGYTF
TGTGCCAGCAGTTTTGGGGCTGACTATGGCTACACCTTC
>TRBV3-1/TRBV3-2|.|TRBD2|TRBJ2-1
CASSQGGASGGPEGQFF
TGTGCCAGCAGCCAAGGCGGGGCTAGCGGGGGCCCGGAGGGGCAGTTCTTC
>TRBV28|.|.|TRBJ2-2
CASTLAYTGELFF
TGTGCCAGCACGTTAGCGTACACCGGGGAGCTGTTTTTT
>TRBV5-4|.|TRBD2|TRBJ2-1
CASSWGVAGDNNEQFF
TGTGCCAGCAGCTGGGGAGTAGCGGGTGATAACAATGAGCAGTTCTTC
>TRBV18|.|.|TRBJ1-4
CASSLSVNEKLFF
TGTGCCAGCTCACTATCGGTAAATGAAAAACTGTTTTTT
>TRBV7-3|.|TRBD1|TRBJ2-1
CASSFTRDRDSNEQFF
TGTGCCAGCAGCTTTACCCGGGACAGGGACTCGAATGAGCAGTTCTTC
>TRBV30|.|.|TRBJ1-2
CAWRPGSKWGYTF
TGTGCCTGGAGACCGGGATCCAAGTGGGGCTACACCTTC
>TRBV5-1|.|.|TRBJ2-2
CASSLVAGPNTGELFF
TGCGCCAGCAGCTTGGTGGCGGGCCCCAACACCGGGGAGCTGTTTTTT
>TRBV11-3|.|.|TRBJ2-7
CASSLAGDNEQYF
TGTGCCAGCAGCTTAGCAGGGGATAACGAGCAGTACTTC
>TRBV18|.|.|TRBJ1-1
CASSPPAGQGEAFF
TGTGCCAGCTCACCACCGGCGGGGCAGGGTGAAGCTTTCTTT
>TRBV3-1/TRBV3-2|once|.|TRBJ1-5
CASSQGGGRPQHF
TGTGCCAGCAGCCAAGGGGGGGGCCGACCCCAGCATTTT
>TRBV27|.|TRBD1|TRBJ2-1
CASSFSQGLVQFF
TGTGCCAGCAGTTTCTCACAGGGGCTCGTGCAGTTCTTC
>TRBV2|many|TRBD1|TRBJ2-7
CASSPGQVRGEQYF
TGTGCCAGCAGTCCAGGACAGGTTAGGGGCGAGCAGTACTTC
>TRBV7-6|.|.|TRBJ2-5
CASSPPYAGSQETQYF
TGTGCCAGCAGCCCACCCTATGCGGGATCCCAGGAGACCCAGTACTTC
>TRBV11-2|once|TRBD2|TRBJ2-1
CASSLAGGGHNEQFF
TGTGCCAGCAGCTTAGCGGGGGGGGGACACAATGAGCAGTTCTTC
>TRBV7-3|.|TRBD1|TRBJ1-2
CASSLTGQGGYGYTF
TGTGCCAGCAGCTTAACGGGACAGGGTGGTTATGGCTACACCTTC